This T cell receptor beta chain came from a study of cytomegalovirus exposure and HLA in healthy donors. Libraries were prepared by immunoSEQ multiplex PCR; TCRdb keeps only in-frame clonotypes and omits some of them. The profile covers about 79,000 clones, with over 85% appearing a single time and 3.6% taken by the ten largest. The source is a woman aged 30 to 39 in good health and CMV-seronegative. The specimen sequenced was PBMCs.

As DNA, the CDR3 is TGTGCCAGCAGTGTTCAGGGTAGCGGGGGGGCCAGGAATTATGAGCAGTTCTTC. Translating gives CASSVQGSGGARNYEQFF. V is TRBV2 and J is TRBJ2-1; TRBD2 agrees at 11 bases. Germline V lookup: CDR1 SNHLY, CDR2 FYNNEI. The CDR3 runs to 18 residues. Germline trimming cut 4 bases from V and 8 bases from J; bases unmatched to any gene: 16.